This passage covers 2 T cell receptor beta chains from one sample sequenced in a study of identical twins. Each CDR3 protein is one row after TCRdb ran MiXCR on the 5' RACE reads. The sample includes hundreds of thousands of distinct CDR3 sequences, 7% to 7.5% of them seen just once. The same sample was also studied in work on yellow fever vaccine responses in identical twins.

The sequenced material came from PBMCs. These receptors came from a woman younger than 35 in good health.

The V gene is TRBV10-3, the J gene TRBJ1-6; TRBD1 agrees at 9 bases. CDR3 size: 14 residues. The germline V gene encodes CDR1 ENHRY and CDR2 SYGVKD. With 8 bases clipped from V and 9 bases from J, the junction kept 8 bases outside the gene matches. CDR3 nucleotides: TGTGCCATCGGACCGGGACAGGGTGGTTCACCCCTCCACTTT. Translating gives CAIGPGQGGSPLHF.

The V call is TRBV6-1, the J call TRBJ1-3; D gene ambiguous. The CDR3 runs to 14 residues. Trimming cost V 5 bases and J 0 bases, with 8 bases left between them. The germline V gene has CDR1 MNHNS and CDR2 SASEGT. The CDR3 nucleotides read TGTGCCAGCAGTCGGGCCACCTCTGGAAACACCATATATTTT. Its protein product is CASSRATSGNTIYF.